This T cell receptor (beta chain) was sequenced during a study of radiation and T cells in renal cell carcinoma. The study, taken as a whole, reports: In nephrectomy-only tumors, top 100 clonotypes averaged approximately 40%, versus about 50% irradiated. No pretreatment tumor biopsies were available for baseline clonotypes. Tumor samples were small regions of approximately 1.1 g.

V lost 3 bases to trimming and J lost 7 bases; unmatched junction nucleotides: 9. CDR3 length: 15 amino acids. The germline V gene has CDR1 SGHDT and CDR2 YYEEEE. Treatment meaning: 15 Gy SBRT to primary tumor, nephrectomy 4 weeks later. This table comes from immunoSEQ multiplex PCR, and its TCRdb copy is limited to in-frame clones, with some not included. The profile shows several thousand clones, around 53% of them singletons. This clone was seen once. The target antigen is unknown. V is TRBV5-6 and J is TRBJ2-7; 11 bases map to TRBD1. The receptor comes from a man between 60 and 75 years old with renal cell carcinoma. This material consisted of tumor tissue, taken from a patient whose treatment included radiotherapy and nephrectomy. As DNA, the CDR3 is TGTGCCAGCAGCTGGGAGGACAGGGGGCTGAGGGAGCAGTACTTC. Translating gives CASSWEDRGLREQYF.